This TCR beta chain was identified in a study of blood T cell repertoires in COVID-19. Libraries were prepared by immunoSEQ multiplex PCR; TCRdb keeps only in-frame clonotypes and omits some of them. Among roughly 230,000 clones, just under 90% were seen once, and the ten largest hold less than 4.5%. Germline V gene lookup returns CDR1 MNHEY and CDR2 SMNVEV (reference sequence). Trimming removed 6 bases from V and 7 bases from J, with 19 bases in between. The CDR3 contains 15 residues. Participants reported their clinical history, and cohort assignment relied on those reports. Sequencing was done on a sample of PBMCs or T cells enriched from blood (not recorded which). J is TRBJ1-5 and V is TRBV27, with D unclear. The sequence derives from a woman aged 25-40 years with acute COVID-19. For the CDR3, the DNA is TGTGCCAGCAGGGAGAGCCGGGAGCCATGGCAGCCCCAGCATTTT. It encodes CASRESREPWQPQHF.